The 11 T cell receptor beta chains reported below all come from one sample, sequenced in a study of blood T cell repertoires in COVID-19. Sequenced by immunoSEQ multiplex PCR; TCRdb stores in-frame clones only, minus some. The repertoire holds under 55,000 clones, with approximately 86% as singletons. Sequenced: peripheral blood. The receptors originated from a man aged 40-55 years with active COVID-19.

The V call is TRBV6-4, the J call TRBJ2-2; 9 nucleotides line up with TRBD1. After removal of 5 bases from V and 6 bases from J, the junction contained 4 bases not matched to a gene. Germline V CDR1 and CDR2: MRHNA, SNTAGT. The CDR3 has 14 amino acids. This chain's CDR3 is CASSPGQGAGELFF. CDR3 coding DNA: TGTGCCAGCAGTCCGGGACAGGGTGCCGGGGAGCTGTTTTTT.

V is TRBV19 and J is TRBJ1-2; D might be TRBD1 (6 bases). Per germline, CDR1 LNHDA and CDR2 SQIVND (reference sequence). The CDR3 is 12 residues long. Trimming left V 5 bases short and J 8 bases short, with 12 bases between. The CDR3 nucleotides read TGTGCCAGTAGTGCCAGGGGAGCCGGCTACACCTTC. This sequence encodes CASSARGAGYTF.

V gene TRBV18 combines with J gene TRBJ1-3, with D perhaps TRBD1 (6 bases). This CDR3 spans 16 amino acids. The germline CDR1 and CDR2 sequences are KGHSH and LQKENI. With 3 bases removed from V and 0 bases from J, the gap between germline ends came to 12 bases. In nucleotides, the CDR3 is TGTGCCAGCTCACCGGACAGACTCTCCTCTGGAAACACCATATATTTT. Protein sequence: CASSPDRLSSGNTIYF.

The rearrangement links TRBV11-2 to TRBJ2-5; possible D gene TRBD2, 6 bases. The CDR3 has 15 residues. Germline V gives CDR1 SGHAT, CDR2 FQNNGV. V was trimmed by 1 base and J by 1 base, leaving 10 bases between them. This chain's CDR3 is CASSLVGGPQETQYF. CDR3 bases: TGTGCCAGCAGCTTAGTCGGGGGACCCCAAGAGACCCAGTACTTC.

This clone has only one observation. This chain connects TRBV4-1 to TRBJ2-1, with D possibly being TRBD2 (7 bases). The ends were cut back, 3 bases at V and 7 bases at J, with 16 bases in the middle. The germline CDR1 and CDR2 sequences are MGHRA and YSYEKL. This CDR3 has 15 amino acids. CDR3 loop: CASSQRGGRGNEQFF. The CDR3 DNA sequence: TGCGCCAGCAGCCAGCGCGGGGGCCGAGGGAATGAGCAGTTCTTC.

This chain connects TRBV18 to TRBJ2-7; TRBD1 might be the D (6 bases). The CDR3 has 15 residues. V lost 3 bases to trimming and J lost 2 bases, with 14 bases between them. Germline V CDR1 and CDR2: KGHSH, LQKENI. The DNA for the CDR3 is TGTGCCAGCTCACCGGGGGACACCGTGCCCTACGAGCAGTACTTC. Its protein is CASSPGDTVPYEQYF.

Only one count was recorded for this clone. This chain joins TRBV2 and TRBJ1-5; 8 nucleotides align to TRBD1. Germline CDR1 reads SNHLY; CDR2 reads FYNNEI. With V trimmed by 6 bases and J by 5 bases, 6 bases remained unmatched. The CDR3 contains 14 residues. CDR3 residues: CASRDGQGHQPQHF. CDR3 nucleotide sequence: TGTGCCAGCAGGGACGGACAGGGTCATCAGCCCCAGCATTTT. Drawing the rest from reference TRBV2 and TRBJ1-5, the complete variable domain is EPEVTQTPSHQVTQMGQEVILRCVPISNHLYFYWYRQILGQKVEFLVSFYNNEISEKSEIFDDQFSVERPDGSNFTLKIRSTKLEDSAMYFCASRDGQGHQPQHFGDGTRLSIL.

This chain uses TRBV5-1 with TRBJ2-7; D ambiguous. This CDR3 has 14 amino acids. Germline V gene lookup returns CDR1 SGHRS and CDR2 YFSETQ. V was cut by 0 bases and J by 3 bases, with 10 bases left in between. CDR3 nucleotide sequence: TGCGCCAGCAGCTTGGACGCAGTAAACTACGAGCAGTACTTC. This translates into CASSLDAVNYEQYF.

This sequence joins TRBV19 and TRBJ2-1; D perhaps matches TRBD2 (5 bases). Between the trimmed V and J ends, which lost 7 bases and 6 bases, there was a span of 10 bases. This CDR3 contains 12 residues. The germline V gene encodes CDR1 LNHDA and CDR2 SQIVND (reference sequence). Here the CDR3 reads CASTTRGNEQFF. CDR3 sequence (DNA): TGTGCCAGTACTACTAGAGGCAATGAGCAGTTCTTC.

The genes are TRBV28 and TRBJ2-4, with a weak D call TRBD1 (6 bases). V was clipped by 1 base and J by 2 bases, with 12 bases between them. The CDR3 spans 16 residues. CDR1 MDHEN and CDR2 SYDVKM come from the germline V gene. CDR3: CASSLLARGPKNIQYF. CDR3 DNA sequence: TGTGCCAGCAGTTTATTGGCCAGGGGCCCCAAAAACATTCAGTACTTC.

This chain joins TRBV28 and TRBJ2-7; D may be TRBD1 (5 bases). Germline CDR1 and CDR2: MDHEN and SYDVKM. Trimming shortened V by 4 bases and J by 2 bases, and 18 bases separated the two germline ends. This CDR3 comprises 16 residues. CDR3: CASSSSPDRFPYEQYF. The CDR3 coding sequence is TGTGCCAGCAGTTCGTCCCCCGACAGATTTCCCTACGAGCAGTACTTC.